These T cell receptor beta chains were read from a single sample in a study of blood T cell repertoires in COVID-19. Generated by immunoSEQ multiplex PCR, the TCRdb table keeps only in-frame clones and is missing some. The repertoire has around 190,000 clones, approximately 91% of them found once; the top ten carry 0.95% to 1.3%. The specimen sequenced was peripheral blood. Receptors originate from a man between 25 and 39 years old with acute or convalescent COVID-19. Both conserved end residues are part of each CDR3. D genes are given only for firm matches. Only part of the rows carry a size: once, few, many, or a class if the clone is expanded.

CDR3aa: CASSLYGPPPLTEAFF
CDR3nt: TGTGCCAGCAGTTTATATGGGCCGCCACCTCTCACTGAAGCTTTCTTT
d_gene: NA
abundance: NA
j_gene: TRBJ1-1
v_gene: TRBV27

CDR3aa: CASSAYAGERYGYTF
CDR3nt: TGTGCCAGCAGCGCTTATGCGGGGGAGCGATATGGCTACACCTTC
d_gene: NA
abundance: NA
j_gene: TRBJ1-2
v_gene: TRBV7-3

CDR3aa: CASSDTGGRSQPQHF
CDR3nt: TGTGCCAGTAGTGACACAGGGGGTCGGAGTCAGCCCCAGCATTTT
d_gene: TRBD1
abundance: NA
j_gene: TRBJ1-5
v_gene: TRBV19

CDR3aa: CASRDFGEAFF
CDR3nt: TGCGCCAGCCGAGACTTTGGTGAAGCTTTCTTT
d_gene: NA
abundance: once
j_gene: TRBJ1-1
v_gene: TRBV5-1

CDR3aa: CATSGGGLPGEQYF
CDR3nt: TGTGCCACCAGCGGGGGAGGGCTGCCAGGCGAGCAGTACTTC
d_gene: TRBD2
abundance: NA
j_gene: TRBJ2-7
v_gene: TRBV15

CDR3aa: CASSRLGAYSPSGANVLTF
CDR3nt: TGTGCCAGCAGCCGCTTGGGAGCTTACTCTCCCTCTGGGGCCAACGTCCTGACTTTC
d_gene: NA
abundance: NA
j_gene: TRBJ2-6
v_gene: TRBV5-8

CDR3aa: CASRGTGQGNYGYTF
CDR3nt: TGTGCCAGCAGGGGGACCGGACAGGGCAACTATGGCTACACCTTC
d_gene: TRBD1
abundance: NA
j_gene: TRBJ1-2
v_gene: TRBV3-1/TRBV3-2

CDR3aa: CASSLDVTGVSYEQYF
CDR3nt: TGCGCCAGCAGCTTGGATGTCACAGGGGTCTCCTACGAGCAGTACTTC
d_gene: TRBD1
abundance: NA
j_gene: TRBJ2-7
v_gene: TRBV5-1

CDR3aa: CASSNGQSANEAFF
CDR3nt: TGCGCCAGCAGCAATGGACAATCCGCCAATGAAGCTTTCTTT
d_gene: NA
abundance: NA
j_gene: TRBJ1-1
v_gene: TRBV5-1

CDR3aa: CAISESGTGFGYTF
CDR3nt: TGTGCCATCAGTGAGTCGGGAACAGGGTTTGGCTACACCTTC
d_gene: NA
abundance: once
j_gene: TRBJ1-2
v_gene: TRBV10-3

CDR3aa: CASKPSGGMNTEAFF
CDR3nt: TGTGCCAGCAAGCCCTCGGGGGGGATGAACACTGAAGCTTTCTTT
d_gene: NA
abundance: NA
j_gene: TRBJ1-1
v_gene: TRBV19

CDR3aa: CASSIVGTANTEAFF
CDR3nt: TGTGCCAGTAGTATAGTGGGGACAGCGAACACTGAAGCTTTCTTT
d_gene: TRBD1
abundance: NA
j_gene: TRBJ1-1
v_gene: TRBV19

CDR3aa: CAWSPGERDEKLFF
CDR3nt: TGTGCCTGGAGTCCAGGGGAAAGGGATGAAAAACTGTTTTTT
d_gene: NA
abundance: NA
j_gene: TRBJ1-4
v_gene: TRBV30

CDR3aa: CASSGAGQGFGELFF
CDR3nt: TGTGCCAGCAGCGGAGCGGGACAGGGGTTCGGGGAGCTGTTTTTT
d_gene: TRBD1
abundance: few
j_gene: TRBJ2-2
v_gene: TRBV7-3

CDR3aa: CASSPNRQGRMGTEAFF
CDR3nt: TGTGCCAGCTCACCGAATCGACAGGGGAGAATGGGGACTGAAGCTTTCTTT
d_gene: TRBD1
abundance: NA
j_gene: TRBJ1-1
v_gene: TRBV18

CDR3aa: CSVGGSSYNEQFF
CDR3nt: TGCAGCGTTGGCGGGAGCTCCTACAATGAGCAGTTCTTC
d_gene: TRBD2
abundance: NA
j_gene: TRBJ2-1
v_gene: TRBV29-1

CDR3aa: CASSSGQNQPQHF
CDR3nt: TGTGCCAGCAGCTCGGGACAGAATCAGCCCCAGCATTTT
d_gene: TRBD1
abundance: NA
j_gene: TRBJ1-5
v_gene: TRBV12-3/TRBV12-4

CDR3aa: CSVLSGRGETQYF
CDR3nt: TGCAGCGTCCTTAGCGGGAGGGGAGAGACCCAGTACTTC
d_gene: TRBD2
abundance: NA
j_gene: TRBJ2-5
v_gene: TRBV29-1

CDR3aa: CASSPRRDRPFF
CDR3nt: TGTGCCAGCAGCCCCCGGCGGGACAGGCCTTTCTTT
d_gene: TRBD1
abundance: NA
j_gene: TRBJ1-1
v_gene: TRBV28

CDR3aa: CASSPGEASGQPQHF
CDR3nt: TGTGCCAGCAGCCCCGGGGAAGCTAGTGGACAGCCCCAGCATTTT
d_gene: NA
abundance: NA
j_gene: TRBJ1-5
v_gene: TRBV7-8

CDR3aa: CSVEDWGTTEAFF
CDR3nt: TGCAGCGTTGAAGACTGGGGGACTACTGAAGCTTTCTTT
d_gene: NA
abundance: once
j_gene: TRBJ1-1
v_gene: TRBV29-1

CDR3aa: CASSPPNMGGYEQYF
CDR3nt: TGTGCCAGCTCACCACCGAATATGGGGGGTTACGAGCAGTACTTC
d_gene: NA
abundance: NA
j_gene: TRBJ2-7
v_gene: TRBV18